This entry is about one T cell receptor beta chain. The entry originates in a study of T cell clonotyping in hematopoietic cell transplantation. After removal of 3 bases from V and 4 bases from J, the junction contained 2 bases not matched to a gene. Germline V gives CDR1 MGHRA, CDR2 YSYEKL. The CDR3 is made up of 14 amino acids. Assay used: immunoSEQ multiplex PCR; TCRdb lists only in-frame clones, some missing. This sample has about 1,300 clones, with 95% to 98% found just once. The sample consisted of PBMCs, taken 180 days after allogeneic stem cell transplant. This TCR was recovered from a male patient aged 45-60 years who had an allogeneic stem cell transplant from a related donor, so the T cells may come from the graft donor. Some clones in this sample may be carry-over from other donors' samples. The genes are TRBV4-1 and TRBJ1-5; 8 bases match TRBD1. In DNA form, the CDR3 reads TGCGCCAGCAGCCATAGACAGGGGAATCAGCCCCAGCATTTT. This encodes CASSHRQGNQPQHF.